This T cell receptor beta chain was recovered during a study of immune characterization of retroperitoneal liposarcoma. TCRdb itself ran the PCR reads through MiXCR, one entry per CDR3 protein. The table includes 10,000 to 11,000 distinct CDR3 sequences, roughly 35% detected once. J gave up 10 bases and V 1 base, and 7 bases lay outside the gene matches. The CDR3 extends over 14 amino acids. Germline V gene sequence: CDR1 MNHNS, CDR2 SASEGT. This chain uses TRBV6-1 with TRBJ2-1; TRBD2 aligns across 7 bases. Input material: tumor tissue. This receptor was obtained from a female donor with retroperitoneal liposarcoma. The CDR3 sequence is CASSEVGGVYEQFF. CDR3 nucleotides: TGTGCCAGCAGTGAAGTGGGGGGGGTCTACGAGCAGTTCTTC.